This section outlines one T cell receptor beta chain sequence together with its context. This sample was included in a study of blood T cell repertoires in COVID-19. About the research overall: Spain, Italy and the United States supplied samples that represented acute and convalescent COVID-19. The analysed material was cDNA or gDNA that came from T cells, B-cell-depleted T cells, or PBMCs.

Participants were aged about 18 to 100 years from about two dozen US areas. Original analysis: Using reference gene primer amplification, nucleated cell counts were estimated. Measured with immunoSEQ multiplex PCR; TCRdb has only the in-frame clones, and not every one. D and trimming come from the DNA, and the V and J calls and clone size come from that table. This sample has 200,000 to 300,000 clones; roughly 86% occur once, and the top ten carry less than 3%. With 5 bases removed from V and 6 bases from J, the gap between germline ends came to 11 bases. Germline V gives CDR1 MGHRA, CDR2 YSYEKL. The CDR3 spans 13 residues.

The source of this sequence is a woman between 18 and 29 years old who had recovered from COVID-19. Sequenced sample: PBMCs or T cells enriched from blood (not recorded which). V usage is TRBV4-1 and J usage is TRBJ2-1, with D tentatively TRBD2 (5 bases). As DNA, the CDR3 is TGCGCCAGCAGCGGGCTAGCCGGCAATGAGCAGTTCTTC. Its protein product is CASSGLAGNEQFF.